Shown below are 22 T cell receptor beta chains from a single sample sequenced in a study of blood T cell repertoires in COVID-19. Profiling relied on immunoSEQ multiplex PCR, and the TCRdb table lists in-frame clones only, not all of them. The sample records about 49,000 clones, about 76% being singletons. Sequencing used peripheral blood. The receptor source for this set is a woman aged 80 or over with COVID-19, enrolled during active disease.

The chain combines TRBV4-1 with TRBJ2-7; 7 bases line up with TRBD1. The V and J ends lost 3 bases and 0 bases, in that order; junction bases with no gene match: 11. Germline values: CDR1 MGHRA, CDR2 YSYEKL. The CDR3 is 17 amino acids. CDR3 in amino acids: CASSHDTGTVSSYEQYF. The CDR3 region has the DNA TGCGCCAGCAGCCACGACACGGGGACAGTTAGCTCCTACGAGCAGTACTTC.

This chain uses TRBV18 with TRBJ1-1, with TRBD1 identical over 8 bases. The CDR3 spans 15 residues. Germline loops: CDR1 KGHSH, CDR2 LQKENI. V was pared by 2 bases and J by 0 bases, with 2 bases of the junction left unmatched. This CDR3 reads CASSPKTGVNTEAFF. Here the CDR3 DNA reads TGTGCCAGCTCACCAAAGACAGGGGTGAACACTGAAGCTTTCTTT.

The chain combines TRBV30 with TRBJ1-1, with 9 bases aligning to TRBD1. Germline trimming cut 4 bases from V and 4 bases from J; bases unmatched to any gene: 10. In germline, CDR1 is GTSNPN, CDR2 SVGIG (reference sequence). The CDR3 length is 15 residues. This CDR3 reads CAWNSGTGFFTEAFF. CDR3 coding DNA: TGTGCCTGGAATTCCGGGACAGGGTTTTTCACTGAAGCTTTCTTT. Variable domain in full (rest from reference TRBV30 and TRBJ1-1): SQTIHQWPATLVQPVGSPLSLECTVEGTSNPNLYWYRQAAGRGLQLLFYSVGIGQISSEVPQNLSASRPQDRQFILSSKKLLLSDSGFYLCAWNSGTGFFTEAFFGQGTRLTVV.

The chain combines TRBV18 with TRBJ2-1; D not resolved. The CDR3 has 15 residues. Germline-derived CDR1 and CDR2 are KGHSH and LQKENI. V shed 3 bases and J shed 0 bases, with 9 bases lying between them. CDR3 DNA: TGTGCCAGCTCACCGGGCGCCCGCTCCTACAATGAGCAGTTCTTC. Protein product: CASSPGARSYNEQFF.

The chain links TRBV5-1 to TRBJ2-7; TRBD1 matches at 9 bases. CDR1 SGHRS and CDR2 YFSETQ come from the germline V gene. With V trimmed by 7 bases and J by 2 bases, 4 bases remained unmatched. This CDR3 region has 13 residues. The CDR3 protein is CASGQGPPYEQYF. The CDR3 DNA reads TGCGCCAGCGGACAGGGGCCTCCCTACGAGCAGTACTTC.

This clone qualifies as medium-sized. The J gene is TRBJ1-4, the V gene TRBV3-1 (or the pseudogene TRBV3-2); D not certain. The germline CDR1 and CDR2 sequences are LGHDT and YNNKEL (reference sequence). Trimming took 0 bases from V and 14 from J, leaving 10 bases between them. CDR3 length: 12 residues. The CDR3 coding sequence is TGTGCCAGCAGCCAAGACCCTAGAAATCTGTTTTTT. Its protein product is CASSQDPRNLFF.

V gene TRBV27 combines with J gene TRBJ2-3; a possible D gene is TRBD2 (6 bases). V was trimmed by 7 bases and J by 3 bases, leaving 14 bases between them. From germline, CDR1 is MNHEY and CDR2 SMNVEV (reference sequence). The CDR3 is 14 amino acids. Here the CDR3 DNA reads TGTGCCAGCACTTCGGGAGTTCGGACAGATACGCAGTATTTT. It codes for CASTSGVRTDTQYF.

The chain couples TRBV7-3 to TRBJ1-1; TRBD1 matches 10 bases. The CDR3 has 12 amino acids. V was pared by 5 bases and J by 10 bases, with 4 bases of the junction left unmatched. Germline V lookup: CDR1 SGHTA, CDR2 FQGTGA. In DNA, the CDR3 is TGTGCCAGCAGCACGGACAGGGGGACAGCTTTCTTT. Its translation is CASSTDRGTAFF.

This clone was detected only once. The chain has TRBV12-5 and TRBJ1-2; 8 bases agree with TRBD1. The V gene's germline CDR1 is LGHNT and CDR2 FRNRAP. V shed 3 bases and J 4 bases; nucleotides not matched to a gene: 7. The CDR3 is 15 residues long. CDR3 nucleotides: TGTGCTAGTGGTTTAGGGGGACAGGCACCCTATGGCTACACCTTC. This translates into CASGLGGQAPYGYTF.

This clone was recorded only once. In nucleotides, the CDR3 is TGTGCCAGCAGCTCAGGGGTCCTCTCAGATACGCAGTATTTT. Protein sequence: CASSSGVLSDTQYF. The genes are TRBV3-1 (or the pseudogene TRBV3-2) and TRBJ2-3; tentative D call: TRBD1 (6 bases). The germline gives CDR1 LGHDT, CDR2 YNNKEL (reference sequence). Trimming pared 5 bases from V and 4 bases from J, leaving 13 bases between. The CDR3 length is 14 residues.

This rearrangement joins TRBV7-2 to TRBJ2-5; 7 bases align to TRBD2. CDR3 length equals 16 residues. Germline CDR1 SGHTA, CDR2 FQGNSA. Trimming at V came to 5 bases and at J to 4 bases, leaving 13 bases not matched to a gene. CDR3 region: CASSRFGGGTGETQYF. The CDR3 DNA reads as TGTGCCAGCAGCCGTTTTGGGGGAGGGACGGGAGAGACCCAGTACTTC.

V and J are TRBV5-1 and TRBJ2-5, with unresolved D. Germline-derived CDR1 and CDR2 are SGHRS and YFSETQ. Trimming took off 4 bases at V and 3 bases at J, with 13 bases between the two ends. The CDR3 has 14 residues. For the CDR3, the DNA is TGCGCCAGCAGCCCCCTCTCGAGTAAAGAGACCCAGTACTTC. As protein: CASSPLSSKETQYF.

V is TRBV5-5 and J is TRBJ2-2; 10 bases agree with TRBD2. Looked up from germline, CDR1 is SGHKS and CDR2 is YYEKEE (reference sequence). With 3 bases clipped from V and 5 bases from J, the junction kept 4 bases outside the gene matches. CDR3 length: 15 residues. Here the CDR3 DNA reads TGTGCCAGCAGCTACATAGCGGGAGGAACCGGGGAGCTGTTTTTT. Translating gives CASSYIAGGTGELFF.

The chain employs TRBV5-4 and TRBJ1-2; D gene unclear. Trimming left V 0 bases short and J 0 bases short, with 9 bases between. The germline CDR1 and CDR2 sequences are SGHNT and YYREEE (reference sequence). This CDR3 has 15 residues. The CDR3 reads CASSLELSSNYGYTF. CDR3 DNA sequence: TGTGCCAGCAGCTTGGAATTGTCCTCTAACTATGGCTACACCTTC.

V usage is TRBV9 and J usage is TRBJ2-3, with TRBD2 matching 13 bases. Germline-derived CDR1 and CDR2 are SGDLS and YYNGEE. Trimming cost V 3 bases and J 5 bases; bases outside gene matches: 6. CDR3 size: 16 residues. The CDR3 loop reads CASSDPGLAGRDTQYF. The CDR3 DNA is TGTGCCAGCAGCGACCCGGGACTAGCGGGAAGAGATACGCAGTATTTT.

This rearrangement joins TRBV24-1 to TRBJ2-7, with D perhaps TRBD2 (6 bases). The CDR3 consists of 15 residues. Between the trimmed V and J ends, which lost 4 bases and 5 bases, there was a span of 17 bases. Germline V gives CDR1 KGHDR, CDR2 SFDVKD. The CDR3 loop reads CATSDRSGPGHEQYF. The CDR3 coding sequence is TGTGCCACCAGTGACCGTAGCGGTCCTGGCCACGAGCAGTACTTC.

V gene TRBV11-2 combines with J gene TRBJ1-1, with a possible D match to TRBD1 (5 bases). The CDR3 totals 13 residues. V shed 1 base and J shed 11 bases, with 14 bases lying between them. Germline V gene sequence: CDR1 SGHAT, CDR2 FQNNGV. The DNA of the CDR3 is TGTGCCAGCAGCTTAGCGGGGGGGGTGGCGGCTTTCTTT. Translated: CASSLAGGVAAFF. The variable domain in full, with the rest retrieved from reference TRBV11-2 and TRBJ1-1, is EAGVAQSPRYKIIEKRQSVAFWCNPISGHATLYWYQQILGQGPKLLIQFQNNGVVDDSQLPKDRFSAERLKGVDSTLKIQPAKLEDSAVYLCASSLAGGVAAFFGQGTRLTVV.

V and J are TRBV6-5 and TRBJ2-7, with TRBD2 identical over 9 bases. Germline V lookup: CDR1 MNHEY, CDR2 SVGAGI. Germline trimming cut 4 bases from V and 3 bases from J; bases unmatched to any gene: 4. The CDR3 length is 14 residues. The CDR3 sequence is CASSLAGVGYEQYF. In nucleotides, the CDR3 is TGTGCCAGCAGTTTAGCGGGAGTTGGCTACGAGCAGTACTTC.

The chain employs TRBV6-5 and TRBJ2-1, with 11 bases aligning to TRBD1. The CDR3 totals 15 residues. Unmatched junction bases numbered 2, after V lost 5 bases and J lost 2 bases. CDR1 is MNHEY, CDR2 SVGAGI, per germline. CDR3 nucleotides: TGTGCCAGCAGTAGGACAGGGGGCACCTACAATGAGCAGTTCTTC. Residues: CASSRTGGTYNEQFF.

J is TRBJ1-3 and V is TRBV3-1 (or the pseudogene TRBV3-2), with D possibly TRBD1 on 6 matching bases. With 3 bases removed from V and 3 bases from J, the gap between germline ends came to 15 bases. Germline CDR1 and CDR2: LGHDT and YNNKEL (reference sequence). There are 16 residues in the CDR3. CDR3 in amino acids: CASSQPTGGGGNTIYF. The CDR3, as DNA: TGTGCCAGCAGCCAGCCGACAGGAGGCGGTGGAAACACCATATATTTT.

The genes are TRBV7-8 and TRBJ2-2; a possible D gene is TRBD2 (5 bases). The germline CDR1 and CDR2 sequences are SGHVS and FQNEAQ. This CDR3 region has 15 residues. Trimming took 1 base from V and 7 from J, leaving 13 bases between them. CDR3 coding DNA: TGTGCCAGCAGCTTAGAGGGCCAGAGGGTCGGGGAGCTGTTTTTT. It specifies CASSLEGQRVGELFF.

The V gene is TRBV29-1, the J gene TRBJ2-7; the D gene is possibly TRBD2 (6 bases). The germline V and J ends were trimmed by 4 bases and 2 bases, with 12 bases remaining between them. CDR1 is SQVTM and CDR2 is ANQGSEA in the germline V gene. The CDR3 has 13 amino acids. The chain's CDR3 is CSVAGTETYEQYF. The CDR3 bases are TGCAGCGTTGCCGGGACTGAAACCTACGAGCAGTACTTC.